The sequence of this T cell receptor beta chain was determined in a study of metastatic and nonmetastatic thyroid tumors. Study information: Repertoires from malignant and benign thyroid patients were compared across blood and tumor or nodule tissue. Findings and limits, study-wide: Versus benign nodules, malignant thyroid tumors reportedly had significantly higher TCR beta diversity, in blood and tumor.

This clone was seen at least ten times. Its cognate antigen is unknown. Ahead of thyroid surgery, no patient had received treatment of any kind. Original handling: A classifier of distant metastasis in papillary thyroid cancer was built from CDR3 differences (across clinicopathological groups). TCRdb re-called clones from the PCR reads using MiXCR. Clone size and V and J calls follow TCRdb, not the original study. The sample lists around 26,000 clones, approximately 22% occurring once. V was shortened by 6 bases and J by 8 bases, with 19 bases between the two germline ends. Germline loops: CDR1 MNHEY, CDR2 SMNVEV (reference sequence). The length of the CDR3 is 15 residues.

Source material: adjacent normal tissue. The clonotype originates from a female donor with papillary thyroid cancer or a benign thyroid nodule (not recorded which). Some clones in this sample may be carry-over from other donors' samples. V is TRBV27 and J is TRBJ1-4, with a possible D match to TRBD1 (6 bases). CDR3 sequence: CASRKAGPQGEKLFF. As DNA, the CDR3 is TGTGCCAGCAGGAAAGCAGGCCCCCAGGGGGAAAAACTGTTTTTT.